This TCR beta chain derives from a study of breast tumors, draining lymph nodes, adjacent tissues. Whole-study results and caveats: Tumors had less TCR diversity than lymph nodes, more than nontumor tissue. Luminal-like breast cancer showed significantly higher tumor–nontumor repertoire similarity than basal-like. That most tumor T cells come from lymph nodes remained unproven. Most tumor T cells seemingly derive from lymph node, then expand in tumor.

The CDR3 is 15 residues long. Germline loops: CDR1 MGHDK, CDR2 SYGVNS. V shed 1 base and J 5 bases; nucleotides not matched to a gene: 8. In TCRdb, the multiplex PCR reads were re-called with MiXCR into one record per CDR3 protein. This sample has approximately 250,000 distinct CDR3 sequences; 30% to 35% occur once, and the top ten carry approximately 3.6%. Concerning this clonotype: As yet, its antigen is unknown.

Axillary draining lymph nodes of breast cancer patients supplied the node samples. The clonotype comes from a female donor with breast cancer. Some clones in this sample may be carry-over from other donors' samples. Sequences were obtained from axillary lymph node tissue. The genes are TRBV25-1 and TRBJ2-7; 7 nucleotides line up with TRBD2. Here the CDR3 DNA reads TGTGCCAGCAGTGAATTAGGCCGAGGGACTAACGAGCAGTACTTC. This encodes CASSELGRGTNEQYF.